This T cell receptor (beta chain) comes out of a study of shared clonotypes between healthy human individuals. Turning to the study itself: Aged between 18 and 49, the donors were two women and three men.

Naive CD8 cells lacked CD45RO and underwent positive selection for CCR7, leaving out terminally differentiated effector memory CD45RA+ cells. The healthy adult donors were HIV-negative and reported no recent acute infections or vaccinations. Method: immunoSEQ multiplex PCR; TCRdb's copy keeps in-frame clones and lacks some. The repertoire has hundreds of thousands of clones, approximately 97% of them found once; the top ten carry about 0.21%. CDR3 size: 12 residues. Germline V gene data show CDR1 as ENHRY and CDR2 as SYGVKD. V dropped 9 bases and J dropped 4 bases, with 9 bases sitting between them. The origin of this receptor is a man aged 30 to 45 in good health. V usage is TRBV10-3 and J usage is TRBJ2-2; the D gene is possibly TRBD1 (6 bases). Sequencing input: naive CD8+ T cells sorted from blood. CDR3 DNA sequence: TGTGCCATACAGGGAATCACCGGGGAGCTGTTTTTT. It codes for CAIQGITGELFF.